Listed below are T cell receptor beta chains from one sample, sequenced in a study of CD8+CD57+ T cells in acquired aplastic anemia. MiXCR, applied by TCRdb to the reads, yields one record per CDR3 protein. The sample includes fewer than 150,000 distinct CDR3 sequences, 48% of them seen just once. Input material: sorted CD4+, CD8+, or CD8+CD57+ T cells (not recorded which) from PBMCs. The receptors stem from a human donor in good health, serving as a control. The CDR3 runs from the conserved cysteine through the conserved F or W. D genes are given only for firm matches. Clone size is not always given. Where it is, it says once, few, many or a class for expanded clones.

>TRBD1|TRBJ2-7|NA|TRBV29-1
TGCAGCGTTGAAGTGGGACAGGGGAACGAGCAGTACTTC
CSVEVGQGNEQYF
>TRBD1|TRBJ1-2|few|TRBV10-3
TGTGCCATCCTCCCCGGGACAGGGAACGATGGCTACACCTTC
CAILPGTGNDGYTF
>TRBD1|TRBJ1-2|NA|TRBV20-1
TGCAGTGCTAGAGGCAAAGACAGGGGGCATGGCTACACCTTC
CSARGKDRGHGYTF
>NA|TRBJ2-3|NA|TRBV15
TGTGCCTCCGCAGGCGGGCCAAATCCTAGCACAGATACGCAGTATTTT
CASAGGPNPSTDTQYF
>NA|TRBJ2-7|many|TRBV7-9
TGTGCCAGCAGCTTAGAGGATTCCTACGAGCAGTACTTC
CASSLEDSYEQYF
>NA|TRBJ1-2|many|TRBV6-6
TGTGCCAGCAGTTACCGACAGTTGCTATATGGCTACACCTTC
CASSYRQLLYGYTF
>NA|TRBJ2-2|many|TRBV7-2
TGTGCCAGCAGCACACTCGGGGTAACTCCCGGGGAGCTGTTTTTT
CASSTLGVTPGELFF
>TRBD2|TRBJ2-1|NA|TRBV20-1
TGCAGTGCTTATCAGCGGGGTGGACTACATGGGCAGTTCTTC
CSAYQRGGLHGQFF
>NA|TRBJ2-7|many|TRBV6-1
TGTGCCAGCAGTCGAGTCAGGGACGAGCAGTACTTC
CASSRVRDEQYF
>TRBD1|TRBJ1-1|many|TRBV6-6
TGTGCCAGCAGTTACTCGGGACAGCCTTCGTACACTGAAGCTTTCTTT
CASSYSGQPSYTEAFF
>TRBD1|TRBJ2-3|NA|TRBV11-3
TGTGCCAGCAGCGACGGACAGGTTAGCACAGATACGCAGTATTTT
CASSDGQVSTDTQYF
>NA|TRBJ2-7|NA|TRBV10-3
TGTGCCAGCAGTCCCGGGACAAGGGCAGGCGAGCAGTACTTC
CASSPGTRAGEQYF
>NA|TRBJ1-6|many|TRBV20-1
TGCAGTGCTAGAGTGGAGCTCTATAATTCACCCCTCCACTTT
CSARVELYNSPLHF
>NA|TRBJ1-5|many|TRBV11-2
TGTGCCAGCAGCTGGGCAGGGCGTGGACAGCCCCAGCATTTT
CASSWAGRGQPQHF
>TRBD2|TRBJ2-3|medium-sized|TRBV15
TGTGCCACCAGCAGAGAGGGAGGGACAGATACGCAGTATTTT
CATSREGGTDTQYF
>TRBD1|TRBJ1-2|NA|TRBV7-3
TGTGCCAGCAGTCCTAGGGACAGAGGGAACTATGGCTACACCTTC
CASSPRDRGNYGYTF
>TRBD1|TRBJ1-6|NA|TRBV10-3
TGTGCCATCAGGACTACAGGGGTAGATTCACCCCTCCACTTT
CAIRTTGVDSPLHF
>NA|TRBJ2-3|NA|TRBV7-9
TGTGCCAGCAGCTTACAGGGGGGGACAGATACGCAGTATTTT
CASSLQGGTDTQYF
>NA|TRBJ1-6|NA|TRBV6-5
TGTGCCAGCAGTTCGCTTAGGGAGGATTCACCCCTCCACTTT
CASSSLREDSPLHF
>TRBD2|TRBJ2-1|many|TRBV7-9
TGTGCCAGCAGCTTAGCGCAGGGGCGGGGGGAGTTCTTC
CASSLAQGRGEFF
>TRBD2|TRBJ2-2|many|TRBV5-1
TGCGCCAGCAGCTTGCGGACTAGCGGGGTCACCGGGGAGCTGTTTTTT
CASSLRTSGVTGELFF
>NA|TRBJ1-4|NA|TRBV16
TGTGCCAGCACCCCGGCTCAGACTAATGAAAAACTGTTTTTT
CASTPAQTNEKLFF
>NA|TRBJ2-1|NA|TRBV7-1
TGTGCCAGTAAGGAAGGGGGCGCGGGGGAGCAGTTCTTC
CASKEGGAGEQFF
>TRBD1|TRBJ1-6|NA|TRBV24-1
TGTGCCACTCAGGACAGGGTGTACTCACCCCTCCACTTT
CATQDRVYSPLHF
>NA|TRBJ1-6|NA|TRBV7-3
TGTGCCAGCAGCTTACCTCTAGCCGGGCCGGACCCACCCCTCCACTTT
CASSLPLAGPDPPLHF
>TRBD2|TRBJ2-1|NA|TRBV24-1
TGTGCCACCAGTGATCCCGTGACTAGCGGGGGGTCCTACAATGAGCAGTTCTTC
CATSDPVTSGGSYNEQFF
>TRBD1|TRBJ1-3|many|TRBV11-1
TGTGCCAGCAGGTCCGGGACAGGGGGTGGAGGAAACACCATATATTTT
CASRSGTGGGGNTIYF
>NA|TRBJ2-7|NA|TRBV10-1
TGCGCCAGCAGCCCAGGATCCTTCTACGAGCAGTACTTC
CASSPGSFYEQYF
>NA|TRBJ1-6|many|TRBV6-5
TGTGCCAGCAGTTACAGGGACTGGTACAATAATTCACCCCTCCACTTT
CASSYRDWYNNSPLHF
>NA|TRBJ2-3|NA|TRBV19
TGTGCCAGTAGTATAGGCAGGCCAGGGGATACGCAGTATTTT
CASSIGRPGDTQYF
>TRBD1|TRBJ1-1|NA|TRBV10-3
TGTGCCATCAGTGAAAGACAGGGGAACACTGAAGCTTTCTTT
CAISERQGNTEAFF
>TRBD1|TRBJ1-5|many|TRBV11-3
TGTGCCAGCAGCGAAGACAGGGGAAGGCCCCAGCATTTT
CASSEDRGRPQHF
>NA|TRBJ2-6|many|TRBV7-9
TGTGCCAGCAGCTTAGCGGGTAGCTACGGGGCCAACGTCCTGACTTTC
CASSLAGSYGANVLTF
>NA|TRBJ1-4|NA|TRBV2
TGTGCCAGTCTGATAGGGCGGGGAGGTGAAAAACTGTTTTTT
CASLIGRGGEKLFF
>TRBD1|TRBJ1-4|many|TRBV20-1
TGCAGTGCTAGAGACCCTTACAGGGGTGGGAATGAAAAACTGTTTTTT
CSARDPYRGGNEKLFF
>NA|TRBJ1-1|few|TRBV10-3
TGTGCCATCAGACCTACCCCGAACACTGAAGCTTTCTTT
CAIRPTPNTEAFF
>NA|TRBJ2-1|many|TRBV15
TGTGCCACCAGCAGAGATTCACTGCGCACGAGCTCCTACAATGAGCAGTTCTTC
CATSRDSLRTSSYNEQFF
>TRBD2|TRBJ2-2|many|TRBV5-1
TGCGCCAGCAGCCGGGGACTAGCGGGGGCCTCGAACACCGGGGAGCTGTTTTTT
CASSRGLAGASNTGELFF
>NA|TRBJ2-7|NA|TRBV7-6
TGTGCCAGCAGCCCGGGGGCAGGGGGCGAGCAGTACTTC
CASSPGAGGEQYF
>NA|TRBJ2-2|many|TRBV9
TGTGCCAGCAAGTCGACGAACACCGGGGAGCTGTTTTTT
CASKSTNTGELFF
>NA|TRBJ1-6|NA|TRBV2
TGTGCCAGCAGTGGGCGTAGGGGCCTACCTGGGGAATCACCCCTCCACTTT
CASSGRRGLPGESPLHF
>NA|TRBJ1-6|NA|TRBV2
TGTGCCAGCAGTTTCGGACGTACAAATTCACCCCTCCACTTT
CASSFGRTNSPLHF
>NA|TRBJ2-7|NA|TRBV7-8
TGTGCCAGCAGCTTAGGTAGGGTCTGGGGGAACTACGAGCAGTACTTC
CASSLGRVWGNYEQYF
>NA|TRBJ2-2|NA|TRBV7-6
TGTGCCAGCAGCTTAGAGTCAGTTGGCCCCGGGGAGCTGTTTTTT
CASSLESVGPGELFF
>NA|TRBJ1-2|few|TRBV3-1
TGTGCCAGCAGCCAAGAGCGGGACGGGACTTCGTACGGCTACACCTTC
CASSQERDGTSYGYTF
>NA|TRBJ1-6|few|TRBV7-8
TGTGCCAGCAGCTTAGGAGGAGGTCAGGCTCTCCACTTT
CASSLGGGQALHF
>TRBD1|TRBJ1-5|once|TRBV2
TGTGCCACCAGTGAGGGACAGATTCAGCCCCAGCATTTT
CATSEGQIQPQHF
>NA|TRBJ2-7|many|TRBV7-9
TGTGCCAGCAGCAAAAGGGGGGGTGGGGAATCCTCCTACGAGCAGTACTTC
CASSKRGGGESSYEQYF
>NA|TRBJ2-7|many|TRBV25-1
TGTGCCAGCAGTAGGGCTGGGGACTACGAGCAGTACTTC
CASSRAGDYEQYF
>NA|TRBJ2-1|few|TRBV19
TGTGCCAGTAGTATAGGTGGGGGGTTAATCAATGAGCAGTTCTTC
CASSIGGGLINEQFF